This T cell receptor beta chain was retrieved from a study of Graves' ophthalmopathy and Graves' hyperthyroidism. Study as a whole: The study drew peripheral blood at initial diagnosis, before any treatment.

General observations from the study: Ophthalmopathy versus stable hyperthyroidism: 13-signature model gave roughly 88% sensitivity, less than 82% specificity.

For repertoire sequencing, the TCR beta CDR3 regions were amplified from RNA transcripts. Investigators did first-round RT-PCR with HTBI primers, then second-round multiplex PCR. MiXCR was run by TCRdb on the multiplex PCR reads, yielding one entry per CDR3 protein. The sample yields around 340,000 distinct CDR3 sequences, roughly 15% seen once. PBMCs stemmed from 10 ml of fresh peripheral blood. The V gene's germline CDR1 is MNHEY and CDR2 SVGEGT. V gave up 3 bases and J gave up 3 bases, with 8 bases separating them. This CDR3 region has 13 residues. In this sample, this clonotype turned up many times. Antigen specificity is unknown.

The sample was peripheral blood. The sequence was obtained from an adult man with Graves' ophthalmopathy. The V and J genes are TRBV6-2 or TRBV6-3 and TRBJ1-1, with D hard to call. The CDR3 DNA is TGTGCCAGCAGTTATACGCAATACACTGAAGCTTTCTTT. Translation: CASSYTQYTEAFF.